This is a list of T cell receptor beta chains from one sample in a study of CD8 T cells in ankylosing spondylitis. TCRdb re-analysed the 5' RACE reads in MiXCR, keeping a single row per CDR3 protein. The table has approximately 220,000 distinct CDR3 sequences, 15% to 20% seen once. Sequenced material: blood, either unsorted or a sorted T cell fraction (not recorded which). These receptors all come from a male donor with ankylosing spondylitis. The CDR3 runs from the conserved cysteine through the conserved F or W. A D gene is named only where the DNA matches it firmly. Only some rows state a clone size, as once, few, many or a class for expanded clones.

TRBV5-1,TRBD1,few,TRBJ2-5,CASSLPWDRGGETQYF,TGCGCCAGCAGCTTGCCCTGGGACAGGGGAGGTGAGACCCAGTACTTC
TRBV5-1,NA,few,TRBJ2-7,CASSSLGGESPYEQYF,TGCGCCAGCAGCTCCCTTGGCGGGGAGAGCCCCTACGAGCAGTACTTC
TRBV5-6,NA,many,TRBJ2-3,CASSLPPADTQYF,TGTGCCAGCAGCTTACCACCGGCAGATACGCAGTATTTT
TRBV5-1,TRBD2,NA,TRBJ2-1,CASSFVLAGGRGDEQFF,TGCGCCAGCAGCTTCGTACTAGCGGGAGGGAGGGGAGATGAGCAGTTCTTC
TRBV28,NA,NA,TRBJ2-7,CASSFGDHYEQYF,TGTGCCAGCAGTTTCGGGGATCACTACGAGCAGTACTTC
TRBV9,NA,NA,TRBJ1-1,CASSKIPFGTEAFF,TGTGCCAGCAGCAAAATTCCCTTCGGTACTGAAGCTTTCTTT
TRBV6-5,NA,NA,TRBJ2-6,CASSYGGHSGANVLTF,TGTGCCAGCAGTTACGGGGGGCACTCTGGGGCCAACGTCCTGACTTTC
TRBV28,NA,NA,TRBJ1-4,CASNEGAWNEKLFF,TGTGCCAGCAATGAAGGGGCCTGGAATGAAAAACTGTTTTTT
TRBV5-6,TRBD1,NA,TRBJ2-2,CASSLGVAGGTGELFF,TGTGCCAGCAGCTTGGGGGTCGCAGGGGGCACCGGGGAGCTGTTTTTT
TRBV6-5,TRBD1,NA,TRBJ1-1,CASSYGGQKAFF,TGTGCCAGCAGTTATGGGGGACAGAAAGCTTTCTTT